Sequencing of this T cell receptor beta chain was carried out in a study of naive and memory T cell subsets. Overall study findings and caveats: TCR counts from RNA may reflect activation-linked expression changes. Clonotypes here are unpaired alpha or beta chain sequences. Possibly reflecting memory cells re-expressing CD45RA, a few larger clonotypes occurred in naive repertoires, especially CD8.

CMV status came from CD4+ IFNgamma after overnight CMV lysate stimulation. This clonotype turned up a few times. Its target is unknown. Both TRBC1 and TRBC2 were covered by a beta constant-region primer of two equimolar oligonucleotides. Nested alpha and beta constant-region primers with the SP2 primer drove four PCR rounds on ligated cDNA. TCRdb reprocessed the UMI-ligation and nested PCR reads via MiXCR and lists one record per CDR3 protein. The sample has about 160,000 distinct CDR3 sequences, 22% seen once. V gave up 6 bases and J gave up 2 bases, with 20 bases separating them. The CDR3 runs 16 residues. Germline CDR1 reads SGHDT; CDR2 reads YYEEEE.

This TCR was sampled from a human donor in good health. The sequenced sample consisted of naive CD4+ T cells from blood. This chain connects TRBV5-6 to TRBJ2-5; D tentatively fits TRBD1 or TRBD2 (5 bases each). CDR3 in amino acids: CASIRLGPTYQETQYF. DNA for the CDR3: TGTGCCAGCATACGACTGGGACCAACCTATCAAGAGACCCAGTACTTC. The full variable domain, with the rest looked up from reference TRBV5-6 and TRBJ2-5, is DAGVTQSPTHLIKTRGQQVTLRCSPKSGHDTVSWYQQALGQGPQFIFQYYEEEERQRGNFPDRFSGHQFPNYSSELNVNALLLGDSALYLCASIRLGPTYQETQYFGPGTRLLVL.